One and the same sample provided the 5 T cell receptor beta chains below, sequenced in a study of T cells after yellow fever vaccination. One entry per CDR3 protein, called by TCRdb with MiXCR from the 5' RACE reads. The table has some 350,000 distinct CDR3 sequences, under 5% seen once. This specimen was PBMCs, taken 5 days after the yellow fever booster vaccination. The receptors were sampled from a man younger than 35 who received the YFV17D yellow fever vaccine.

This clonotype was observed many times. The V and J genes are TRBV4-1 and TRBJ1-5; D might be TRBD1 (6 bases). The CDR3 loop spans 15 amino acids. Germline V CDR1 and CDR2: MGHRA, YSYEKL. Deletions cut 0 bases from V and 1 base from J, with 7 bases between. The CDR3 region is CASSQDTGSNQPQHF. For the CDR3, the DNA is TGCGCCAGCAGCCAAGACACAGGGAGCAATCAGCCCCAGCATTTT.

The chain recombines TRBV12-3 or TRBV12-4 with TRBJ2-6, with D possibly being TRBD1 or TRBD2 (5 bases each). Trimming took 1 base from V and 2 from J, leaving 9 bases between them. CDR3 length equals 16 residues. The DNA for the CDR3 is TGTGCCAGCAGTTTAGTCGGGGACCCTGGGGCCAACGTCCTGACTTTC. It is translated as CASSLVGDPGANVLTF.

This clonotype occurred many times. This chain connects TRBV15 to TRBJ1-5; D gene ambiguous. The CDR3 totals 13 residues. Germline-derived CDR1 and CDR2 are LNHNV and YYDKDF (reference sequence). The V end lost 3 bases, the J end lost 6 bases, and 9 bases lay between the germline ends. The CDR3 region is CATSSGGFQPQHF. The DNA for the CDR3 is TGTGCCACCAGCAGCGGAGGGTTTCAGCCCCAGCATTTT.

The V and J genes are TRBV20-1 and TRBJ2-7; tentative D call: TRBD1 (5 bases). Deletions cut 3 bases from V and 5 bases from J, with 11 bases between. CDR1 DFQATT and CDR2 SNEGSKA come from the germline V gene (reference sequence). There are 12 residues in the CDR3. This CDR3 reads CSARGLRHEQYV. The CDR3 DNA follows: TGCAGTGCTAGGGGGCTCAGGCACGAGCAGTACGTC.

This clonotype was seen at least ten times. The V call is TRBV2, the J call TRBJ1-1; 8 bases are shared with TRBD1. The V and J ends lost 4 bases and 8 bases, in that order; junction bases with no gene match: 3. Germline-derived CDR1 and CDR2 are SNHLY and FYNNEI. This CDR3 has 12 amino acids. CDR3 region: CASSGSGGEAFF. CDR3 bases: TGTGCCAGCAGTGGTTCAGGGGGCGAAGCTTTCTTT.